This T cell receptor beta chain is from a study of CD8+CD57+ T cells in acquired aplastic anemia. Overall study: Sorting CD4+ and CD8+ cells gave DNA averaging 3.2 ug. Overall study findings and caveats: No significant patient-versus-control difference appeared in CD8+ Simpson's diversity.

Genomic DNA, the template, was used for profiling of the TCR beta VDJ and CDR3. Via MiXCR, TCRdb re-called the reads, giving one row per CDR3 protein. The table shows about 240,000 distinct CDR3 sequences, with 40% to 50% occurring only once. Sequenced patients had shown CD8+CD57+ cell expansion by flow cytometry. Among the patients, none had received any therapy at the time of blood sampling. As regards this clonotype: Its antigen is as yet unknown.

Germline loops: CDR1 LNHNV, CDR2 YYDKDF (reference sequence). With 4 bases removed from V and 2 bases from J, the gap between germline ends came to 20 bases. This CDR3 spans 17 amino acids. Sequencing input: sorted CD4+, CD8+, or CD8+CD57+ T cells (not recorded which) from PBMCs. This TCR was recovered from a human donor with aplastic anemia. The rearrangement joins TRBV15 to TRBJ2-5; D is perhaps TRBD1 (6 bases). The CDR3: CATSTLTRDTRQETQYF. CDR3 DNA sequence: TGTGCCACCAGCACATTAACCCGGGACACGAGACAAGAGACCCAGTACTTC.